This entry describes one TCR beta chain. Its antigen is unknown. Using unique molecular identifiers, the investigators prepared the TCRbeta library. TCRdb reprocessed the PCR reads with MiXCR, giving one entry per CDR3 protein. The sample carries over 400,000 distinct CDR3 sequences, approximately 42% recorded once. The data were obtained in a study of T-cell reconstitution after alpha-beta-depleted transplantation in children. General observations from the study: For some patients, TCRbeta diversity was high at day 60 because of recipient T cells and thymic progenitors that survived. T-cell counts and diversity were attributed mostly to newly produced T cells one year after transplant. Several hundred rapidly expanded clones from non-depleted graft cells reportedly supplied alpha-beta T cells about two months post-transplant.

The ends were cut back, 3 bases at V and 4 bases at J, with 7 bases in the middle. Looked up from germline, CDR1 is DFQATT and CDR2 is SNEGSKA (reference sequence). The CDR3 has 12 residues. The receptor's source is a girl aged 2 to 10 with aplastic anemia, due to receive a stem cell transplant. The chain links TRBV20-1 to TRBJ2-1; no reliable D call. Sequenced here: PBMCs, sampled before TCRalphabeta/CD19-depleted stem cell transplant. In nucleotides, the CDR3 is TGCAGTGCTAGTCTCCGATACAATGAGCAGTTCTTC. This translates into CSASLRYNEQFF.